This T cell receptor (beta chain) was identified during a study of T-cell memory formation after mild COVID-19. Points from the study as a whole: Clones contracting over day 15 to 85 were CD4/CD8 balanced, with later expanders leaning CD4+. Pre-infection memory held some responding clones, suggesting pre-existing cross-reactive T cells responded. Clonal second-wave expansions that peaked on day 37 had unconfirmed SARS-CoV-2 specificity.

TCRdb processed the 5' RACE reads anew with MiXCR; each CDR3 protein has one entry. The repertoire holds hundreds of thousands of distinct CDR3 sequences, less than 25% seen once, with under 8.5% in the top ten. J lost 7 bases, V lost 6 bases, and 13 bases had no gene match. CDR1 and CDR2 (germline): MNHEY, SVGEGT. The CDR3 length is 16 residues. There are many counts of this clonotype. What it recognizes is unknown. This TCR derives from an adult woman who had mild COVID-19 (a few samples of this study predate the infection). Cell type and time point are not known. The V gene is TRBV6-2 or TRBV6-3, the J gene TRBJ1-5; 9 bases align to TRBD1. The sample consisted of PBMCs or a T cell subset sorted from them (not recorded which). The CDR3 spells CASRLDSGQGGQPQHF. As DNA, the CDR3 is TGTGCCAGCAGACTCGACTCGGGACAGGGCGGACAGCCCCAGCATTTT.